These T cell receptor beta chains were read from a single sample in a study of neurological immune-mediated disorders. Via MiXCR, TCRdb re-called the 5' RACE reads, giving one row per CDR3 protein. The table has over 13,000 distinct CDR3 sequences, 10% seen once; the top ten hold 24%. The sequencing input was PBMCs. These receptors were taken from a woman aged 40 to 50 in good health. Both conserved end residues are part of each CDR3. A D gene is named only where the DNA matches it firmly. A row's size may be missing; if present it is once, few, many or a size class.

many,NA,TRBV6-1,TRBJ2-5,TGTGCCAGCAGTATCTATGGGGGGGAGACCCAGTACTTC,CASSIYGGETQYF
many,NA,TRBV12-3/TRBV12-4,TRBJ2-2,TGTGCCAGCAGTTTTCGGTCCGGGGAGCTGTTTTTT,CASSFRSGELFF
many,TRBD1,TRBV3-1,TRBJ1-2,TGTGCCAGCAGCCCCGGGACAGGGAGTGGCTACACCTTC,CASSPGTGSGYTF
many,NA,TRBV27,TRBJ2-7,TGTGCCGAGCGACACGGACGGTCCTACGAGCAGTACTTC,CAERHGRSYEQYF
many,NA,TRBV15,TRBJ2-7,TGTGCCACCAGCAGTGTTAGTAGTCAATACGAGCAGTACTTC,CATSSVSSQYEQYF
many,TRBD2,TRBV6-1,TRBJ2-3,TGTGCCACCTCGCGGGGGAGAGATACGCAGTATTTT,CATSRGRDTQYF
many,NA,TRBV19,TRBJ2-5,TGTGCCAGTAGTATTGGGGGTGGGAGCACCCAGTACTTC,CASSIGGGSTQYF
NA,NA,TRBV15,TRBJ2-1,TGTTCCGCCAGCAGAGGAGGGGCCGGGCACAATGAGCAGTTCTTC,CSASRGGAGHNEQFF
once,TRBD2,TRBV20-1,TRBJ2-3,TGCAGTGCTAACGCGGGGACTAGCGGCAGCACAGATACGCAGTATTTT,CSANAGTSGSTDTQYF
many,NA,TRBV20-1,TRBJ1-2,TGCAGTGCGTGGACGGGGGAAGGAACCTATGGCTACACCTTC,CSAWTGEGTYGYTF
many,NA,TRBV2,TRBJ1-2,TGTGCCAGCAGGCTCGATGGCTACACCTTC,CASRLDGYTF
many,TRBD1,TRBV20-1,TRBJ1-2,TGCAGTGCTAACCCTCTACAGGGGGCTAACTATGGCTACACCTTC,CSANPLQGANYGYTF
many,NA,TRBV7-9,TRBJ1-5,TGTGCCAGCAGCTTAGGGGGCCTGGCCGATCAGCCCCAGCATTTT,CASSLGGLADQPQHF
many,TRBD2,TRBV5-3,TRBJ2-1,TGTGCCAGAAGCTTGGACGCCAGTAGCGGGAGTCAAAAGAATGAGCAGTTCTTC,CARSLDASSGSQKNEQFF
many,NA,TRBV12-3/TRBV12-4,TRBJ1-1,TGTGCCAGCAGCCCCGGGACTAACGTTTTCTTT,CASSPGTNVFF
once,TRBD2,TRBV25-1,TRBJ2-7,TGTGCCAGCAGTCCTACTAGCGCTAACTCCTACGAGCAGTACTTC,CASSPTSANSYEQYF
NA,TRBD1,TRBV19,TRBJ2-1,TGTGCCATTAGTATAGGGACAGAGCACTACAATGAGCAGTTCTTC,CAISIGTEHYNEQFF
many,NA,TRBV3-1,TRBJ1-5,TGTGCCAGCAGCCAAGATGTAGGGCACAATCAGCCCCAGCATTTT,CASSQDVGHNQPQHF
many,TRBD1,TRBV5-1,TRBJ2-1,TGCGCCAGCAGCTTGCTGTACCCCGGGACAGGGACAAATGAGCAGTTCTTC,CASSLLYPGTGTNEQFF
medium-sized,TRBD1,TRBV5-6,TRBJ1-1,TGTGCCAGCAGCTCCCCGGGACAGATGAACACTGAAGCTTTCTTT,CASSSPGQMNTEAFF
once,NA,TRBV18,TRBJ2-5,TGTGCCAGCTCACCAAAACAGGGCAAGTACCAAGAGACCCAGTACTTC,CASSPKQGKYQETQYF
many,NA,TRBV5-6,TRBJ2-3,TGTGCCAGCAGCGGGGCGCTGTTTGGGCAGTATTTT,CASSGALFGQYF
NA,TRBD1,TRBV7-2,TRBJ1-1,TGTGCCAACAGCTTCTCCGGGACAGGGGTCGGCACTGAAGCTTTCTTT,CANSFSGTGVGTEAFF
medium-sized,TRBD1,TRBV4-1,TRBJ2-7,TGCGCCAGCAGCCTTAAGGGGGCCACCTACGAGCAGTACTTC,CASSLKGATYEQYF
many,TRBD2,TRBV7-2,TRBJ2-1,TGTGCCAGCAGCTTAGAACGGGACACTAGCGGGGGCCCGGGGAATGAGCAGTTCTTC,CASSLERDTSGGPGNEQFF
many,TRBD2,TRBV4-1,TRBJ2-1,TGCGCCAGCAAAGAGCGGGAGGGCCGATATAGTTACAATGAGCAGTTCTTC,CASKEREGRYSYNEQFF
medium-sized,NA,TRBV20-1,TRBJ2-7,TGCAGTGCTAGAGCCCGGATGACCTACGAGCAGTACTTC,CSARARMTYEQYF
many,NA,TRBV7-8,TRBJ2-2,TGTGCCAGCAGCCATTTCGCCGGGGAGCTGTTTTTT,CASSHFAGELFF
many,TRBD1,TRBV20-1,TRBJ2-7,TGCAGTGCTCGAGGGGACAGTTCCTACGAGCAGTACTTC,CSARGDSSYEQYF
many,TRBD1,TRBV5-1,TRBJ2-2,TGCGCCAGCAGCTACCAACCAGGACAGGGCAACACCGGGGAGCTGTTTTTT,CASSYQPGQGNTGELFF
many,TRBD2,TRBV9,TRBJ2-7,TGTGCCAGCAGCGCCAGTGGGGCGGGAGGCTCCTACGAGCAGTACTTC,CASSASGAGGSYEQYF
NA,NA,TRBV5-8,TRBJ1-1,NA,CASSFYICSAYDEGTNTEAFF
medium-sized,NA,TRBV7-2,TRBJ1-2,TGTGCCAGCAAGGCAGGCAGGCAAAACTATGGCTACACCTTC,CASKAGRQNYGYTF
NA,TRBD2,TRBV29-1,TRBJ2-2,TGCAGCGCCGAGTCTAGCGGGAGAGGCGGGGAGCTGTTTTTT,CSAESSGRGGELFF
many,NA,TRBV7-2,TRBJ2-3,TGTGCCAGCAGGTCTGCTAGCACAGATACGCAGTATTTT,CASRSASTDTQYF
many,TRBD2,TRBV20-1,TRBJ2-5,TGCAGTGCTAGACCGGGACTAGCGGGGAAAGAGACCCAGTACTTC,CSARPGLAGKETQYF